A selection of T cell receptor beta chains follows, all from one sample in a study of blood T cell repertoires in COVID-19. Repertoires were generated with immunoSEQ multiplex PCR, while TCRdb's copy carries only in-frame clones and drops some. The table shows 150,000 or so clones, with approximately 86% occurring only once. Sequencing was done on a sample of peripheral blood. Every receptor here comes from a woman in her fifties or sixties with acute or convalescent COVID-19. Both conserved end residues are part of each CDR3. Fields, in order: J gene, clone size, D gene, V gene, CDR3 DNA, CDR3 protein. The D gene is left open where the match is weak. Not every row has a clone size; where given, it reads once, few, many or a size class.

j_call: TRBJ2-2
clone_size: NA
d_call: TRBD1
v_call: TRBV7-9
cdr3_nt: TGTGCCAGCAGCTTATTACAGGGGGACACCGGGGAGCTGTTTTTT
cdr3_aa: CASSLLQGDTGELFF

j_call: TRBJ2-3
clone_size: medium-sized
d_call: TRBD2
v_call: TRBV27
cdr3_nt: TGTGCCAGCCGACTAGCGGGGAGTGGAGATACGCAGTATTTT
cdr3_aa: CASRLAGSGDTQYF

j_call: TRBJ2-7
clone_size: NA
d_call: TRBD1
v_call: TRBV5-8
cdr3_nt: TGTGCCAGCAGCGCCGAGGGGACAGGGGAGCTAAGCAGAGAGCGCTACGAGCAGTACTTC
cdr3_aa: CASSAEGTGELSRERYEQYF

j_call: TRBJ2-2
clone_size: NA
d_call: NA
v_call: TRBV7-2
cdr3_nt: TGTGCCAGCAGCTCTAGCAACACCGGGGAGCTGTTTTTT
cdr3_aa: CASSSSNTGELFF

j_call: TRBJ1-2
clone_size: NA
d_call: NA
v_call: TRBV5-6
cdr3_nt: TGTGCCAGCAGCTTTTACTCGGCAGACTCGACGTGGTATGGCTACACCTTC
cdr3_aa: CASSFYSADSTWYGYTF

j_call: TRBJ1-4
clone_size: NA
d_call: NA
v_call: TRBV25-1
cdr3_nt: TGTGCCAGCAGTGTCGGGGGAGTTGGTGAAAAACTGTTTTTT
cdr3_aa: CASSVGGVGEKLFF

j_call: TRBJ1-2
clone_size: NA
d_call: NA
v_call: TRBV11-2
cdr3_nt: TGTGCCAGCAGCTTAGTCGGGGCCAGGGGAACCGTAGACTTC
cdr3_aa: CASSLVGARGTVDF

j_call: TRBJ2-5
clone_size: NA
d_call: TRBD1
v_call: TRBV5-1
cdr3_nt: TGCGCCAGCAGTCAGACCCTGACAGGGTACCAAGAGACCCAGTACTTC
cdr3_aa: CASSQTLTGYQETQYF

j_call: TRBJ1-1
clone_size: NA
d_call: NA
v_call: TRBV3-1/TRBV3-2
cdr3_nt: TGTGCCAGCAGTCCCCGCCGGGTTAGAATGAACACTGAAGCTTTCTTT
cdr3_aa: CASSPRRVRMNTEAFF

j_call: TRBJ2-1
clone_size: NA
d_call: NA
v_call: TRBV3-1/TRBV3-2
cdr3_nt: TGTGCCAGCAGCCACCCCGACGGGGGAGGGGGTCAGTTCTTC
cdr3_aa: CASSHPDGGGGQFF

j_call: TRBJ2-7
clone_size: NA
d_call: NA
v_call: TRBV19
cdr3_nt: TGTGCCAGTAGTATGAGGAGGGACCCACCCTACGAGCAGTACTTC
cdr3_aa: CASSMRRDPPYEQYF

j_call: TRBJ2-7
clone_size: NA
d_call: TRBD1
v_call: TRBV28
cdr3_nt: TGTGCCAGCGCCGGGACAGGACTTTACGAGCAGTACTTC
cdr3_aa: CASAGTGLYEQYF

j_call: TRBJ1-1
clone_size: NA
d_call: NA
v_call: TRBV5-1
cdr3_nt: TGCGCCAGCAGCTTGACGGGAGACACTGAAGCTTTCTTT
cdr3_aa: CASSLTGDTEAFF

j_call: TRBJ1-3
clone_size: NA
d_call: NA
v_call: TRBV7-6
cdr3_nt: TGTGCCAGCAGCGGAGGGGACACCATATATTTT
cdr3_aa: CASSGGDTIYF

j_call: TRBJ1-1
clone_size: NA
d_call: NA
v_call: TRBV7-2
cdr3_nt: TGTGCCAGCAGCTTAGACAGTCGGACTGAAGCTTTCTTT
cdr3_aa: CASSLDSRTEAFF

j_call: TRBJ1-5
clone_size: NA
d_call: TRBD1
v_call: TRBV18
cdr3_nt: TGTGCCAGCTCACCACAGGGGGCCGGGGGCAATCAGCCCCAGCATTTT
cdr3_aa: CASSPQGAGGNQPQHF

j_call: TRBJ2-7
clone_size: NA
d_call: TRBD1
v_call: TRBV30
cdr3_nt: TGTGCCTGGAGCCCGGGACAGGGGGCGTACGAGCAGTACTTC
cdr3_aa: CAWSPGQGAYEQYF

j_call: TRBJ1-2
clone_size: once
d_call: NA
v_call: TRBV5-1
cdr3_nt: TGCGCCAGCACCCCCGGAGGGGAAAACTATGGCTACACCTTC
cdr3_aa: CASTPGGENYGYTF

j_call: TRBJ1-2
clone_size: NA
d_call: NA
v_call: TRBV5-1
cdr3_nt: TGCGCCAGCAGCTTGGCAGGGGCGTGGGCTAACTATGGCTACACCTTC
cdr3_aa: CASSLAGAWANYGYTF

j_call: TRBJ1-2
clone_size: NA
d_call: NA
v_call: TRBV20-1
cdr3_nt: TGCAGTGCTAGCCCGGGGGGTGGCTACACCTTC
cdr3_aa: CSASPGGGYTF

j_call: TRBJ1-1
clone_size: NA
d_call: NA
v_call: TRBV30
cdr3_nt: TGTGCCTGGAGCCACCTGGGGAGTACTGAAGCTTTCTTT
cdr3_aa: CAWSHLGSTEAFF

j_call: TRBJ1-3
clone_size: NA
d_call: NA
v_call: TRBV3-1/TRBV3-2
cdr3_nt: TGTGCCAGCAGCCAAGGGGCAGGCTCTGGAAACACCATATATTTT
cdr3_aa: CASSQGAGSGNTIYF

j_call: TRBJ2-7
clone_size: NA
d_call: TRBD1
v_call: TRBV5-1
cdr3_nt: TGCGCCAGCAGCCCGTATGACAGGGACGAGCAGTACTTC
cdr3_aa: CASSPYDRDEQYF

j_call: TRBJ1-5
clone_size: NA
d_call: NA
v_call: TRBV7-2
cdr3_nt: TGTGCCAGCAGCTTAACAGGGTATCAGCCCCAGCATTTT
cdr3_aa: CASSLTGYQPQHF

j_call: TRBJ1-2
clone_size: NA
d_call: NA
v_call: TRBV30
cdr3_nt: TGTGCCTGGGACAGAGCCCCGTATGGCTACACCTTC
cdr3_aa: CAWDRAPYGYTF

j_call: TRBJ1-2
clone_size: NA
d_call: TRBD1
v_call: TRBV12-3/TRBV12-4
cdr3_nt: TGTGCCAGCAGTTTCACAGGGGGATCTGGCTACACCTTC
cdr3_aa: CASSFTGGSGYTF

j_call: TRBJ2-5
clone_size: NA
d_call: TRBD2
v_call: TRBV27
cdr3_nt: TGTGCCAGCAGTTGGACTAGCGGGGAGACCCAGTACTTC
cdr3_aa: CASSWTSGETQYF

j_call: TRBJ1-1
clone_size: NA
d_call: NA
v_call: TRBV7-2
cdr3_nt: TGTGCCAGCAGCTCAGGACTGGTGGGGGGCACTGAAGCTTTCTTT
cdr3_aa: CASSSGLVGGTEAFF

j_call: TRBJ2-7
clone_size: NA
d_call: TRBD2
v_call: TRBV6-6
cdr3_nt: TGTGCCAGCAGTCTTAGCGGGAGTTTGTACGAGCAGTACTTC
cdr3_aa: CASSLSGSLYEQYF

j_call: TRBJ1-2
clone_size: NA
d_call: NA
v_call: TRBV20-1
cdr3_nt: TGCAGTGCTAGTAGACAATACTATGGCTACACCTTC
cdr3_aa: CSASRQYYGYTF

j_call: TRBJ2-3
clone_size: NA
d_call: NA
v_call: TRBV30
cdr3_nt: TGTGCCTGGAGTTCGGGGGTAGATACGCAGTATTTT
cdr3_aa: CAWSSGVDTQYF

j_call: TRBJ1-1
clone_size: NA
d_call: NA
v_call: TRBV7-3
cdr3_nt: TGTGCCAGCAGCTCTACCCTAAACCGTCGGGGGGCGGAAGCTTTCTTT
cdr3_aa: CASSSTLNRRGAEAFF

j_call: TRBJ1-2
clone_size: once
d_call: NA
v_call: TRBV5-1
cdr3_nt: TGCGCCAGCAGCTATGATAGATATGGCTACACCTTC
cdr3_aa: CASSYDRYGYTF

j_call: TRBJ1-2
clone_size: NA
d_call: NA
v_call: TRBV24-1
cdr3_nt: TGTGCCACCAGTGATTCCTCCTATGGCTACACCTTC
cdr3_aa: CATSDSSYGYTF

j_call: TRBJ2-2
clone_size: NA
d_call: TRBD2
v_call: TRBV7-6
cdr3_nt: TGTGCCAGCAGCCCCCAGGCCAGCGGGGGGATCACCGGGGAGCTGTTTTTT
cdr3_aa: CASSPQASGGITGELFF

j_call: TRBJ2-3
clone_size: NA
d_call: NA
v_call: TRBV13
cdr3_nt: TGTGCCAGCAGCTTAAGAGGCCCGAGCACAGATACGCAGTATTTT
cdr3_aa: CASSLRGPSTDTQYF

j_call: TRBJ1-5
clone_size: NA
d_call: TRBD1
v_call: TRBV10-2
cdr3_nt: TGCGCCAGCAGGGGACAGGGGGGAACTCAGCCCCAGCATTTT
cdr3_aa: CASRGQGGTQPQHF

j_call: TRBJ1-2
clone_size: NA
d_call: NA
v_call: TRBV18
cdr3_nt: TGTGCCAGCTCACCCAGGGCAGGGGCTAACTATGGCTACACCTTC
cdr3_aa: CASSPRAGANYGYTF

j_call: TRBJ1-1
clone_size: NA
d_call: TRBD1
v_call: TRBV7-2
cdr3_nt: TGTGCCAGCAGATCTAACAGGGGAGGTGAAGCTTTCTTT
cdr3_aa: CASRSNRGGEAFF

j_call: TRBJ1-2
clone_size: NA
d_call: TRBD1
v_call: TRBV11-3
cdr3_nt: TGTGCCAGCAGCTCGCTCGGGACAGGGACTGGCTACACCTTC
cdr3_aa: CASSSLGTGTGYTF

j_call: TRBJ2-1
clone_size: NA
d_call: TRBD2
v_call: TRBV20-1
cdr3_nt: TGCAGTGCTAGTACTAGCGGGAGCGGAGAGCAGTTCTTC
cdr3_aa: CSASTSGSGEQFF

j_call: TRBJ1-2
clone_size: NA
d_call: TRBD1
v_call: TRBV19
cdr3_nt: TGTGCCAGTAGTATTGAGTGGACGGGACAGGACTATGGCTACACCTTC
cdr3_aa: CASSIEWTGQDYGYTF

j_call: TRBJ2-2
clone_size: NA
d_call: NA
v_call: TRBV30
cdr3_nt: TGTGCCTGGGGGTGGGGGACTAACACCGGGGAGCTGTTTTTT
cdr3_aa: CAWGWGTNTGELFF

j_call: TRBJ2-7
clone_size: NA
d_call: TRBD2
v_call: TRBV4-3
cdr3_nt: TGCGCCAGCAGCCAAGGAGGGGCGGGAGAGTCCTACGAGCAGTACTTC
cdr3_aa: CASSQGGAGESYEQYF

j_call: TRBJ2-7
clone_size: NA
d_call: NA
v_call: TRBV30
cdr3_nt: TGTGCCTGGATGGACACCCACTCCTACGAGCAGTACTTC
cdr3_aa: CAWMDTHSYEQYF

j_call: TRBJ1-6
clone_size: NA
d_call: NA
v_call: TRBV6-5
cdr3_nt: TGTGCCAGCAGTTTACAGGGTGGGCATTCACCCCTCCACTTT
cdr3_aa: CASSLQGGHSPLHF

j_call: TRBJ1-2
clone_size: NA
d_call: NA
v_call: TRBV6-1
cdr3_nt: TGTGCCAGCAGTGAATGGGGGGGGTGGTATGGCTACACCTTC
cdr3_aa: CASSEWGGWYGYTF

j_call: TRBJ1-2
clone_size: NA
d_call: NA
v_call: TRBV5-8
cdr3_nt: TGTGCCAGCCGGGCGGGGAGAAACTATGGCTACACCTTC
cdr3_aa: CASRAGRNYGYTF

j_call: TRBJ2-7
clone_size: NA
d_call: TRBD2
v_call: TRBV18
cdr3_nt: TGTGCCAGCTCACAGGGAAGCGGGAGCTCCTACGAGCAGTACTTC
cdr3_aa: CASSQGSGSSYEQYF

j_call: TRBJ1-2
clone_size: NA
d_call: NA
v_call: TRBV7-2
cdr3_nt: TGTGCCAGCAGCTTACAGGGGTTAAGTGGCTACACCTTC
cdr3_aa: CASSLQGLSGYTF